The subject of this entry is one T cell receptor (beta chain). This record comes from a study of blood T cell repertoires in COVID-19. The overall study: Sources were T cells, B-cell-depleted T cells, or PBMCs; the material itself was cDNA or gDNA.

Germline CDR1 LGHDT, CDR2 YNNKEL (reference sequence). Germline trimming cut 5 bases from V and 6 bases from J; bases unmatched to any gene: 11. The length of the CDR3 is 16 residues. Seattle patient enrollment occurred during active infection, with longitudinal follow-up thereafter. Profiled with immunoSEQ multiplex PCR; TCRdb holds only in-frame clones, not every one. In the table there are roughly 500,000 clones, nearly 90% of which are singletons. Sequenced input: peripheral blood. The clonotype comes from a man aged 18 to 30 with COVID-19, enrolled during active disease. The genes are TRBV3-1 (or the pseudogene TRBV3-2) and TRBJ2-3; 10 nucleotides align to TRBD2. CDR3 sequence: CASSSTSGALRDTQYF. The CDR3 DNA follows: TGTGCCAGCAGCTCCACTAGCGGGGCCCTCCGGGATACGCAGTATTTT.